This TCR beta chain was profiled in a study of blood T cell repertoires in COVID-19. The length of the CDR3 is 15 residues. Germline assignment: CDR1 SGHRS and CDR2 YFSETQ. Authors' data handling: Amplifying reference gene primers gave estimates of nucleated cell counts. Produced via immunoSEQ multiplex PCR; TCRdb's table is partial and in-frame only. Clone size and V and J calls were adopted from that table, with D and trimming inferred from the DNA. The sample contains a few hundred thousand clones, roughly 89% of which appear only once. Of note for this clone: One end of the junction varies from germline; a read error may be responsible.

Material: PBMCs or T cells enriched from blood (not recorded which). This receptor was obtained from a woman in her 30s who had recovered from COVID-19. The J gene is TRBJ2-2, the V gene TRBV5-1; 7 positions agree with TRBD2. DNA for the CDR3: TGCGCCAGCACCTTGGGGCTGGGCGGGAGCGGGGAGCTGTTTTTT. Protein product: CASTLGLGGSGELFF.